This T cell receptor (beta chain) was observed in a study of blood T cell repertoires in COVID-19 (TCRdb year 2020). Looking at the study overall: Samples from collaborators originated in the United States, Italy and Spain and spanned both the acute and convalescent phases of COVID-19. The material from the prospective study consisted of cDNA or gDNA derived from T cells, B-cell-depleted T cells, or PBMCs. Deeply sampled blood TCRbeta repertoires from subjects exposed to, actively infected with, or recovered from COVID-19 were included in the dataset. The repertoires were released in a freely available public database meant as a resource for research on the immune response to SARS-CoV-2. The samples were drawn from the first 160 participants of the ongoing ImmuneRACE study and from under 1,500 subjects provided by 6 global collaborators. Nearly every sample came with metadata listing a de-identified subject ID, COVID-19 status, age in years and sex. Where available, HLA class I and class II types were taken from metadata supplied by the sample provider and were not determined by assay-based typing. Study-wide findings and limitations: The amount of clinical and demographic metadata varied by source and participant and was provided uncurated.

TCRbeta CDR3 regions were amplified from genomic DNA by means of the immunoSEQ Assay, a bias-controlled multiplex PCR. In the paper's pipeline: Within the assay, amplification of reference gene primers was used to estimate how many nucleated cells each sample contained. Sequence reads were collapsed and filtered to measure the absolute abundance of every unique TCRbeta CDR3 rearrangement. For each sample, productive Simpson clonality was calculated by taking the square root of Simpson's diversity index across productive rearrangements. The table was pulled from immuneACCESS by TCRdb, which kept in-frame rearrangements only. Such tables lose some clones; where checked, under half of the loss comes from unresolved V genes, and the rest has no known cause. The V and J calls and clone size are taken from that table; D and trimming were inferred from the DNA. Present in this sample are some 120,000 clones, about four fifths of which were seen just once. The ten largest clones represent approximately 12% of the sample.

Points on this clone: Its antigen is not yet known. No qualities accompany the bases; no much larger clone lies one base away.

Trimmed from V: 4 bases; trimmed from J: 3 bases; junction bases lacking a gene match: 17. CDR1 and CDR2 were assigned from the germline V gene (reference sequence) as MNHEY and SMNVEV. Inclusive of the bounding cysteine and phenylalanine, the CDR3 is 18 residues long. The read is trimmed to its CDR3 DNA, 54 bases read in frame from base 1. Another Seattle source contributed samples from volunteer blood donors who had recovered from COVID-19. Collaborating institutions collected whole blood in K2EDTA tubes following their own protocols. For TCRbeta analysis, collaborator samples were shipped as frozen whole blood, as isolated PBMCs, or as DNA extracted from either sample type.

This TCR was sampled from a woman in her twenties or thirties who had recovered from COVID-19. The rearrangement joined TRBV27 to TRBJ2-5; TRBD2 matches 7 bases in the middle. The specimen sequenced was peripheral blood. The DNA sequence is given as TGTGCCAGCAGTTGCCTAGCGGAGACGTTTAGACTAGAAGAGACCCAGTACTTC. It encodes CASSCLAETFRLEETQYF.